Reported below is one T cell receptor (beta chain). Its antigen is unknown. Base qualities are missing; no much larger clone stands one base away. These data come from a study of shared T cell receptors in the human thymus listed by TCRdb under 2021. With regard to the full study: The study examined how self-reactive, shared T-cell receptor alpha chains are generated in the human thymus.

The CDR3 starts with the cysteine, ends with the phenylalanine, and has 17 residues. The kept DNA is CDR3 alone, 51 bases in frame from the first base. Trimming leaves V shorter by 2 bases and J shorter by 0 bases, with the junction holding 8 bases beyond the gene matches. The CDR1 and CDR2 encoded by the germline V gene (reference sequence) are GTSNPN and SVGIG. Library prep was done by the immunoSEQ multiplex PCR assay. Here the immuneACCESS table is served through TCRdb, limited to in-frame sequences with V and J called. Missing clones are a known gap in these copies; in checked studies unresolved V genes cover under half, and the rest lacks a known reason. The table for this sample lists over 650,000 clones; 87% of them were counted only once. The ten largest clones take up 0.0094% of the sample. The same sample was also used in a study of human thymus T cells. Per the second study: Immunologically healthy infants undergoing open corrective cardiac surgery for congenital heart defects in Finland were used as donors. The thymus tissue came from surgical resects taken out during corrective cardiac surgery. V and J gene segment usage appeared biased in both thymic and peripheral blood repertoires. The related research reported highly overlapping thymic TCR repertoires among unrelated individuals. The study characterized TCR alpha and beta repertoires from fewer than 10 infant thymus samples and a few related peripheral blood samples. Donor ages ranged from 7 to 244 days, and the cohort comprised roughly 6 male and a couple of female infants. After being mechanically released from the tissue, thymocytes were kept at -70 degrees C in pellets of about 9.5-30 million cells. A QIAsymphony instrument was used to extract genomic DNA from the frozen cell pellets. The immunoSEQ multiplex PCR assay was used to amplify the TCRB and TCRAD loci from a standardized quantity of quality-controlled genomic DNA. The V(D)J region was spanned by amplicons of a length sufficient to cover the CDR3 and to identify V and J genes. Through the commercial immunoSEQ service, the amplicons were sequenced on an Illumina platform. Primer bias and sequencing errors were corrected as previously described, and TCRAD and TCRB definitions were based on the IMGT database. Analysis of the repertoires was done with immunoSEQ Analyzer 3.0 and VDJTools and included basic statistics, V/J segment usage, diversity estimates, rarefaction and pairwise overlap. Diversity was estimated using the Chao1, ChaoE, Efron-Thisted, Shannon and inverse Simpson indices, and was also estimated on datasets down-sampled to the size of the smallest sample. Repertoire overlap was determined by strict matching of CDR3 nucleotide sequence, V gene and J gene, and Jaccard-based multidimensional scaling clustering was applied. On average, thymus samples gave 750,000 to 1,000,000 unique TCRB clonotypes, whereas blood samples gave about 84,000.

The sequence joins TRBV30 to TRBJ1-5; the junction holds 9 bases that match TRBD1. This TCR derives from a boy younger than two with a congenital heart defect. Donor details come from another sample of the same person, matched by shared clones. The sequencing sample was made of thymocytes. CDR3 sequence: CAWSWTGVPYSNQPQHF. The DNA is as follows: TGTGCCTGGAGTTGGACAGGGGTCCCTTATAGCAATCAGCCCCAGCATTTT.